A selection of T cell receptor beta chains follows, all from one sample in a study of blood T cell repertoires in COVID-19. This table comes from immunoSEQ multiplex PCR, and its TCRdb copy is limited to in-frame clones, with some not included. The sample lists 150,000 to 250,000 clones; 94% were seen once. The sequenced sample consisted of peripheral blood. All receptors come from a man aged 25 to 40 with COVID-19, enrolled during active disease. The CDR3 runs from the conserved cysteine through the conserved F or W. D genes are given only for firm matches. Clone size, where shown, is once, few, many, or a class for clones that have expanded.

>TRBD1|-|TRBV9|TRBJ1-4
TGTGCCAGCAGGACAGGGAATGAAAAACTGTTTTTT
CASRTGNEKLFF
>-|once|TRBV3-1/TRBV3-2|TRBJ1-5
TGTGCCAGCAGCCATCAAGGGAGGGGGGGCAATAGCAATCAGCCCCAGCATTTT
CASSHQGRGGNSNQPQHF
>TRBD2|once|TRBV6-6|TRBJ2-2
TGTGCCAGCAGTTACTCGGCTAGCGGGGAAATCGGGGAGCTGTTTTTT
CASSYSASGEIGELFF
>-|-|TRBV18|TRBJ2-3
TGTGCCAGCTCACTATCTAGCACAGATACGCAGTATTTT
CASSLSSTDTQYF
>TRBD1|-|TRBV4-1|TRBJ2-7
TGCGCCAGCAGCTACCCGGGACAGGGGCATTACGAGCAGTACTTC
CASSYPGQGHYEQYF
>-|once|TRBV10-3|TRBJ1-5
TGTGCCATCAGTGCAGGTTACAGGGCCAATCAGCCCCAGCATTTT
CAISAGYRANQPQHF
>-|-|TRBV14|TRBJ2-1
TGTGCCAGCAGCCGCCACGGCGGGCCCTCCTACAATGAGCAGTTCTTC
CASSRHGGPSYNEQFF
>-|-|TRBV19|TRBJ1-6
TGTGCCAGTAGTATCGGACTTCTTAATAATTCACCCCTCCACTTT
CASSIGLLNNSPLHF
>-|-|TRBV27|TRBJ1-6
TGTGCCAGCAGCCGAGAGCTACGGGGACCCCTCCACTTT
CASSRELRGPLHF
>-|few|TRBV18|TRBJ2-7
TGTGCCAGCTCACCACGAGAGGAGAGTCACGAGCAGTACTTC
CASSPREESHEQYF
>-|-|TRBV19|TRBJ1-1
TGTGCCAGTAGTCCTCTGGGGGGAAACACTGAAGCTTTCTTT
CASSPLGGNTEAFF
>TRBD1|-|TRBV5-4|TRBJ2-7
TGTGCCAGCAGCTTGGCAGGGGGCGTACAGCAGTACTTC
CASSLAGGVQQYF
>-|-|TRBV14|TRBJ2-3
TGTGCCAGCAGCCTAACCGGGGTCACAGATACGCAGTATTTT
CASSLTGVTDTQYF
>-|once|TRBV14|TRBJ1-2
TGTGCCAGCAGCCCCGGGGTTCACTATGGCTACACCTTC
CASSPGVHYGYTF
>-|-|TRBV6-1|TRBJ1-2
TGTGCCAGCAGTGACAGGGCGATCGGGAGTGGCTACACCTTC
CASSDRAIGSGYTF
>-|-|TRBV5-1|TRBJ1-3
TGCGCCAGCAGCCCATACCAGAATCGCAAAACTGGAAACACCATATATTTT
CASSPYQNRKTGNTIYF
>-|-|TRBV6-5|TRBJ1-3
TGTGCCAGCAGTCGGCCGGGGAACTCTGGAAACACCATATATTTT
CASSRPGNSGNTIYF
>TRBD1|-|TRBV4-1|TRBJ2-1
TGCGCCAGCAGCTACCGGGACAGCTCCTACAATGAGCAGTTCTTC
CASSYRDSSYNEQFF
>-|-|TRBV6-1|TRBJ1-1
TGTGCCAGCAGTGCACAGCGGGAAGGTTACTCGAACACTGAAGCTTTCTTT
CASSAQREGYSNTEAFF
>-|-|TRBV5-1|TRBJ1-4
TGCGCCAGCAGCTTGGACTTCGGGACTAATGAAAAACTGTTTTTT
CASSLDFGTNEKLFF
>TRBD1|-|TRBV4-1|TRBJ2-7
TGCGCCAGCAGCCCAGGGATCTTGGACAGGACCCACGAGCAGTACTTC
CASSPGILDRTHEQYF
>-|-|TRBV7-7|TRBJ2-5
TGTGCCAGCAGCCCTAGACTAGATTTACAAGAGACCCAGTACTTC
CASSPRLDLQETQYF
>TRBD1|-|TRBV2|TRBJ2-7
TGTGCCAGCAGTGCTTGGGACAGGGGGTACGAGCAGTACTTC
CASSAWDRGYEQYF
>-|-|TRBV10-1|TRBJ1-1
TGCGCCAGCATGGCAGGGTCGAACACTGAAGCTTTCTTT
CASMAGSNTEAFF
>-|-|TRBV7-9|TRBJ2-5
TGTGCCAGCAGGGCCGGGAACCAAGAGACCCAGTACTTC
CASRAGNQETQYF
>TRBD1|-|TRBV5-1|TRBJ1-6
TGCGCCAGCAGCTCCGGACAGGATAATTCACCCCTCCACTTT
CASSSGQDNSPLHF
>TRBD2|-|TRBV11-2|TRBJ2-7
TGTGCCAGCAGCTTACTAGCGGGGGGCCGGGAGCAGTACTTC
CASSLLAGGREQYF
>-|-|TRBV6-6|TRBJ1-5
TGTGCCAGCGGACAGTGGGTGGATCAGCCCCAGCATTTT
CASGQWVDQPQHF
>-|once|TRBV30|TRBJ1-2
TGTGCCTGGAGTCCCCCCTCTTCCAGGGGAGCTAACTATGGCTACACCTTC
CAWSPPSSRGANYGYTF
>-|-|TRBV11-2|TRBJ2-3
TGTGCCAGCAGCGCCAGGGCGGGCACAGATACGCAGTATTTT
CASSARAGTDTQYF
>-|-|TRBV7-9|TRBJ2-5
TGTGCCAGCAGCTTAGGAGACAGAGACCAAGAGACCCAGTACTTC
CASSLGDRDQETQYF
>-|-|TRBV2|TRBJ2-7
TGTGCCAGCAGTGTGGATCAGGGGCTTTACGAGCAGTACTTC
CASSVDQGLYEQYF
>TRBD1|-|TRBV18|TRBJ2-7
TGTGCCAGCTCACTCCGGGACAGCTCCTACGAGCAGTACTTC
CASSLRDSSYEQYF
>-|-|TRBV6-5|TRBJ1-5
TGTGCCAGCAGTTACTCGGCGGGAGAAAGCAATCAGCCCCAGCATTTT
CASSYSAGESNQPQHF
>-|-|TRBV12-3/TRBV12-4|TRBJ1-2
TGTGCCAGCAGTTACCAGATCTATGGCTACACCTTC
CASSYQIYGYTF
>-|-|TRBV11-2|TRBJ1-1
TGTGCCAGCACGCGGGTTGGCGCTGAAGCTTTCTTT
CASTRVGAEAFF
>TRBD1|-|TRBV5-1|TRBJ1-6
TGCGCCAGCCCGAAGGACAGGGCCTATAATTCACCCCTCCACTTT
CASPKDRAYNSPLHF
>TRBD1|once|TRBV5-1|TRBJ1-4
TGCGCCAGCAGCGGCTTGACAGGGGAGGGTGAAAAACTGTTTTTT
CASSGLTGEGEKLFF
>TRBD2|-|TRBV18|TRBJ2-1
TGTGCCAGCTCACTCCCTAGCGGGGGGGCCGGTGAGCAGTTCTTC
CASSLPSGGAGEQFF
>-|-|TRBV27|TRBJ1-5
TGTGCCAGCAGTCCCTGGGACAAGGAACAGCCCCAGCATTTT
CASSPWDKEQPQHF
>-|once|TRBV7-6|TRBJ1-2
TGTGCCAGCAGCTTAGATCGGGGATCGTGGGGCTACACCTTC
CASSLDRGSWGYTF
>-|-|TRBV20-1|TRBJ1-5
TGCAGTGCTAGTAGGCGCGGATACAATCAGCCCCAGCATTTT
CSASRRGYNQPQHF
>-|once|TRBV7-3|TRBJ1-2
TGTGCCAGCAGCTTAGGGCCAGACCTTAACTATGGCTACACCTTC
CASSLGPDLNYGYTF
>TRBD2|-|TRBV6-2/TRBV6-3|TRBJ2-5
TGTGCCAGCAGCCCCACTGGACTAGCGGGGGGTGAGACCCAGTACTTC
CASSPTGLAGGETQYF
>-|-|TRBV11-1|TRBJ2-2
TGTGCCAGCAGCCTCCAGGGTCTCGGGAACACCGGGGAGCTGTTTTTT
CASSLQGLGNTGELFF